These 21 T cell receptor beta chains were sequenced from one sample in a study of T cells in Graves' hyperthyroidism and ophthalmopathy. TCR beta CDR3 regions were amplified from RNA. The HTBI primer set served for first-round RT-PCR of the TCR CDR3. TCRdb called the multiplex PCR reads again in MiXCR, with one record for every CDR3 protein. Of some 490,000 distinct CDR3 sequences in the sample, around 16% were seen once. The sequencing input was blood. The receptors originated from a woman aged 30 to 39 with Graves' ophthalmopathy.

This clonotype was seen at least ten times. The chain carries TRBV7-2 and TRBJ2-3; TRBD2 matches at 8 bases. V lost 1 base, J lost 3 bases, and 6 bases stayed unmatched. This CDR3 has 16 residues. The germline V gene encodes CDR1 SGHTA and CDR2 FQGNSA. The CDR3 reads CASSLVSGGPTDTQYF. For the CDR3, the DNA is TGTGCCAGCAGCTTAGTTTCGGGAGGGCCGACAGATACGCAGTATTTT.

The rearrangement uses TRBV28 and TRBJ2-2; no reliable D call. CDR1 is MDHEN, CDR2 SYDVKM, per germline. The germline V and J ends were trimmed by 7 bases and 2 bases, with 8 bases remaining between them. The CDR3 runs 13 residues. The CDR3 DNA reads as TGTGCCAGCACCAGGACCAACACCGGGGAGCTGTTTTTT. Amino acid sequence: CASTRTNTGELFF.

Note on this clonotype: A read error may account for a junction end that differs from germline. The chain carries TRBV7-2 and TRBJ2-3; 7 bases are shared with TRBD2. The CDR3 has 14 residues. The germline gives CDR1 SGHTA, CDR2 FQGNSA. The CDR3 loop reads CASSPWGGTDTQCF. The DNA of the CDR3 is TGTGCCAGCAGCCCATGGGGGGGAACAGATACGCAGTGTTTT. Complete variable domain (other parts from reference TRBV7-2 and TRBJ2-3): GAGVSQSPSNKVTEKGKDVELRCDPISGHTALYWYRQSLGQGLEFLIYFQGNSAPDKSGLPSDRFSAERTGGSVSTLTIQRTQQEDSAVYLCASSPWGGTDTQCFGPGTRLTVL.

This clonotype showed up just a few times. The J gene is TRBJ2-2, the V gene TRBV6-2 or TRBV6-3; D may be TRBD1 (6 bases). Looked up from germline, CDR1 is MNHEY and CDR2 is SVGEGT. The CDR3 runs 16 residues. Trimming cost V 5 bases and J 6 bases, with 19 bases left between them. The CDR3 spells CASSGGSVKKSGELFF. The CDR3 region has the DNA TGTGCCAGCAGTGGGGGCTCCGTGAAGAAGTCCGGGGAGCTGTTTTTT.

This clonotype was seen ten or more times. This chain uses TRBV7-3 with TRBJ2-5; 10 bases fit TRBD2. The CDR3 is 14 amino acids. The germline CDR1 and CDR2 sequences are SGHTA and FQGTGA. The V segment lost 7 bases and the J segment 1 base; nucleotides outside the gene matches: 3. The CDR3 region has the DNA TGTGCCAGCAATAGCGGGAGGTTCCAAGAGACCCAGTACTTC. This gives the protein CASNSGRFQETQYF.

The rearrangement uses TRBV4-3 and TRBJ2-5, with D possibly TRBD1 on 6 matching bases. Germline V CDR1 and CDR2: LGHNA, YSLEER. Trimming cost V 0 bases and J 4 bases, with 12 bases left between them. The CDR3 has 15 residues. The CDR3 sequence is CASSQEGTSAETQYF. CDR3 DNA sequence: TGCGCCAGCAGCCAAGAGGGGACAAGCGCAGAGACCCAGTACTTC.

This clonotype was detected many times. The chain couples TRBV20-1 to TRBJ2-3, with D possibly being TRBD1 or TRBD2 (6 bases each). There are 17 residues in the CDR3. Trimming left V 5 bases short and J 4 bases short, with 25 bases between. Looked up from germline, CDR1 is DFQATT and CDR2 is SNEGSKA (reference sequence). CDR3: CSAARGSSGLRPDTQYF. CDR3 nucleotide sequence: TGCAGTGCTGCGAGGGGGTCGAGCGGGTTGAGACCAGATACGCAGTATTTT.

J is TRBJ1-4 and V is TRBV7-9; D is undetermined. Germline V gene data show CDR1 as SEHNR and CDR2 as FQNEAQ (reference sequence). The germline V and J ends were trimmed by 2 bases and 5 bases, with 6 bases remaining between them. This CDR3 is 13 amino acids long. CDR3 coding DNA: TGTGCCAGCAGCTTACTGGACAATGAAAAACTGTTTTTT. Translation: CASSLLDNEKLFF.

CDR3 loop: CASRATGDQPQHF. The CDR3 DNA sequence: TGTGCCAGCAGGGCAACAGGGGATCAGCCCCAGCATTTT. The genes are TRBV6-1 and TRBJ1-5, with 7 bases matching TRBD1. Germline V gives CDR1 MNHNS, CDR2 SASEGT. The ends lost 6 bases at V and 5 bases at J; junction bases unmatched: 4. The CDR3 runs 13 residues.

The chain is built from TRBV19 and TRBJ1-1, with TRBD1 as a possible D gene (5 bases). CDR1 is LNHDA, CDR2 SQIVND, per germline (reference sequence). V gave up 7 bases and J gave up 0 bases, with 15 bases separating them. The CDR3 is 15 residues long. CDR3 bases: TGTGCCAGTACACGAACGGGGCTCTTGAACACTGAAGCTTTCTTT. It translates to CASTRTGLLNTEAFF.

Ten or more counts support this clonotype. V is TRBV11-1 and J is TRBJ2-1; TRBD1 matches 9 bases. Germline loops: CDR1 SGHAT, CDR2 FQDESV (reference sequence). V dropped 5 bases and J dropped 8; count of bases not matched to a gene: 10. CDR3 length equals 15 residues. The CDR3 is CASSAPDRGRDEQFF. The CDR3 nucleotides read TGTGCCAGCAGCGCCCCGGACAGGGGTAGAGATGAGCAGTTCTTC. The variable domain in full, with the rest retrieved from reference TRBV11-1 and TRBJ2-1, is EAEVAQSPRYKITEKSQAVAFWCDPISGHATLYWYRQILGQGPELLVQFQDESVVDDSQLPKDRFSAERLKGVDSTLKIQPAELGDSAMYLCASSAPDRGRDEQFFGPGTRLTVL.

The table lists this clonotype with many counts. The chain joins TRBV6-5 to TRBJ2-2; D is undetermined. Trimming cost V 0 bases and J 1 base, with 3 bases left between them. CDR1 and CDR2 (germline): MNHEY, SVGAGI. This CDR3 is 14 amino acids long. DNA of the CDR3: TGTGCCAGCAGTTACTCCTTGAACACCGGGGAGCTGTTTTTT. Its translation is CASSYSLNTGELFF.

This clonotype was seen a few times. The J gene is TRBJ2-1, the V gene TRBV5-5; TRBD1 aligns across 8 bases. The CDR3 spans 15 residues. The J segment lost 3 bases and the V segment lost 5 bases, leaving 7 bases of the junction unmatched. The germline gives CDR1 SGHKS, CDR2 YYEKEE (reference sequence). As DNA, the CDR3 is TGTGCCAGCAGTTCCCGACAGGGGTTCTACAATGAGCAGTTCTTC. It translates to CASSSRQGFYNEQFF.

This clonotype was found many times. As DNA, the CDR3 is TGTGCCAGCAGGCCATGGGGTGCCACTGAAGCTTTCTTT. This translates into CASRPWGATEAFF. This chain uses TRBV27 with TRBJ1-1; no firm D call. The V gene's germline CDR1 is MNHEY and CDR2 SMNVEV (reference sequence). The CDR3 has 13 residues. The V end lost 6 bases, the J end lost 4 bases, and 12 bases lay between the germline ends.

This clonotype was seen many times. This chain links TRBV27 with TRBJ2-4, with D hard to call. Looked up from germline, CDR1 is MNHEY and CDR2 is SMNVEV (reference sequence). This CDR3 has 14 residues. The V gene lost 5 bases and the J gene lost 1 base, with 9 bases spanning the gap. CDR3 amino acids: CASSAGYAKNIQYF. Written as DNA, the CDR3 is TGTGCCAGCAGTGCCGGATACGCCAAAAACATTCAGTACTTC.

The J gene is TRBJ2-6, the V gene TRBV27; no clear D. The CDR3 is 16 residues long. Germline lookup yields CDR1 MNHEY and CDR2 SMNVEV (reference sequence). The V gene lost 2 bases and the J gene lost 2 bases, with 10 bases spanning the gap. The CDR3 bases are TGTGCCAGCAGTTTACGTTTCGGTCCTGGGGCCAACGTCCTGACTTTC. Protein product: CASSLRFGPGANVLTF.

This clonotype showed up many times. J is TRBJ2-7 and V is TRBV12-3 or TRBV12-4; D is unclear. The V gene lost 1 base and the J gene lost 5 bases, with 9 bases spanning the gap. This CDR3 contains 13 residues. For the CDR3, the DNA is TGTGCCAGCAGTTTAGATGGGGTGGACGAGCAGTACTTC. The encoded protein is CASSLDGVDEQYF.

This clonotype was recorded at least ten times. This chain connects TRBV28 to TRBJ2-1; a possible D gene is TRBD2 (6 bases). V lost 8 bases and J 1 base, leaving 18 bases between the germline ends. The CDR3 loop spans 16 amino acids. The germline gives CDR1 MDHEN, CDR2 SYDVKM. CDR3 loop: CASGPPSGRSYNEQFF. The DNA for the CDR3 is TGTGCCAGCGGACCCCCCAGCGGGCGGTCCTACAATGAGCAGTTCTTC.

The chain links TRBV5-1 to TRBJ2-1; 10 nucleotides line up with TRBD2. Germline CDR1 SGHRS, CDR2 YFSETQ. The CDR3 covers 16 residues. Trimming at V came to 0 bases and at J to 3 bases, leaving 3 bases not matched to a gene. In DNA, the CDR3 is TGCGCCAGCAGCTTGGAAACTAGCGGGATCTACAATGAGCAGTTCTTC. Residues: CASSLETSGIYNEQFF.

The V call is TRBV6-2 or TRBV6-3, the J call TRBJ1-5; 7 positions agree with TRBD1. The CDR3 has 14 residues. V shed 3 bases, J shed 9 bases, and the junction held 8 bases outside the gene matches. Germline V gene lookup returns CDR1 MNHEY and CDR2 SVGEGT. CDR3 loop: CASSYARGNGPQHF. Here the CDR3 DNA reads TGTGCCAGCAGTTATGCCAGGGGGAATGGGCCCCAGCATTTT.

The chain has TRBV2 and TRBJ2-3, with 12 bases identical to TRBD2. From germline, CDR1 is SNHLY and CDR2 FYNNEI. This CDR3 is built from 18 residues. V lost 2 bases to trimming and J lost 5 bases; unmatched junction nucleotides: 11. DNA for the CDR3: TGTGCCAGCAGTGAACCTAGCGGGAGGGCCAACAGGTTAGATACGCAGTATTTT. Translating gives CASSEPSGRANRLDTQYF.